A selection of T cell receptor beta chains follows, all from one sample in a study of T cell responses to AZD1222 COVID-19 vaccine. Data came from immunoSEQ multiplex PCR; TCRdb stores just in-frame clones and leaves some out. The repertoire consists of about 94,000 clones, with 85% occurring once and the leading ten covering over 3.5%. The specimen comprised peripheral blood, sampled 28 days after the second AZD1222 dose. These receptors were obtained from an adult who received the AZD1222 COVID-19 vaccine. CDR3s include the opening cysteine and the closing phenylalanine or tryptophan. D genes are given only for firm matches. Clone size is stated in some rows and not others, as once, few, many or a class when expanded.

cdr3_length	j_call	d_call	clone_size	v_call	cdr3_nt	cdr3_aa
15	TRBJ2-3	TRBD2	-	TRBV7-3	TGTGCCAGCAGCCTTAGCGGGAGGATCACAGATACGCAGTATTTT	CASSLSGRITDTQYF
13	TRBJ2-2	-	-	TRBV4-2	TGTGCCAGCAGCCAGGGGGCCGGGGGGGAGCTGTTTTTT	CASSQGAGGELFF
12	TRBJ2-2	TRBD2	-	TRBV10-3	TGTGCCTCCCGGGGGGTGCCCGGGGAGCTGTTTTTT	CASRGVPGELFF
17	TRBJ2-7	-	-	TRBV28	TGTGCCAGCAGTTTGGGTCCATCCAGAATGTCCGGGTACGAGCAGTACTTC	CASSLGPSRMSGYEQYF
14	TRBJ2-1	TRBD1	-	TRBV11-2	TGTGCCAGCAGCAAGGGACAGGTCTTCAATGAGCAGTTCTTC	CASSKGQVFNEQFF
16	TRBJ1-2	-	few	TRBV19	TGTGCCAGTAGTGGCTATCGGACTCCGGCGGTATATAGCTACACCTTC	CASSGYRTPAVYSYTF
16	TRBJ2-5	TRBD2	-	TRBV27	TGTGCCAGCAGTCCTTTAGCGGGAGGGACCCAAGAGACCCAGTACTTC	CASSPLAGGTQETQYF
15	TRBJ1-5	-	-	TRBV19	TGTGCCAGTAGTATACGGGAGTGGGGCAATCAGCCCCAGCATTTT	CASSIREWGNQPQHF
15	TRBJ2-7	-	-	TRBV7-8	TGTGCCAGCAGCATTCGGGACACCCTCACCTACGAGCAGTACTTC	CASSIRDTLTYEQYF
16	TRBJ2-5	TRBD2	-	TRBV5-1	TGCGCCAGCAGCCCCGGGGTGGGCGGGGGTCAAGAGACCCAGTACTTC	CASSPGVGGGQETQYF
12	TRBJ1-2	-	-	TRBV13	TGTGCCAGCCCCCGTGGGACCCATGGCTACACCTTC	CASPRGTHGYTF
15	TRBJ1-6	-	-	TRBV4-1	TGCGCCAGCAGTCCTCAGACAGGCGATAATTCACCCCTCCACTTT	CASSPQTGDNSPLHF
15	TRBJ1-6	TRBD1	-	TRBV3-1/TRBV3-2	TGTGCCAGCAGCCAGGGACAGGCCTATAATTCACCCCTCCACTTT	CASSQGQAYNSPLHF
15	TRBJ1-6	TRBD1	-	TRBV3-1/TRBV3-2	TGTGCCAGCAGCGCAATACGGGACAGGATGTCACCCCTCCACTTT	CASSAIRDRMSPLHF
13	TRBJ2-7	-	few	TRBV29-1	TGCAGCGTTGAGTCGCAGGGCTCCTACGAGCAGTACTTC	CSVESQGSYEQYF
17	TRBJ2-7	TRBD2	few	TRBV3-1/TRBV3-2	TGTGCCAGCAGCCAAGATCGACTAGCGGGAGAATCGGCCGAGCAGTACTTC	CASSQDRLAGESAEQYF
16	TRBJ1-5	TRBD1	-	TRBV30	TGTGCCTGGAGTCCCCGTGACAGGGGAAGCAATCAGCCCCAGCATTTT	CAWSPRDRGSNQPQHF
11	TRBJ1-1	-	-	TRBV7-9	TGTGCCAGCAGCTTAGGGCCCACAGCTTTCTTT	CASSLGPTAFF
15	TRBJ2-1	TRBD2	-	TRBV28	TGTGCCAGCAGTCTCTCGAATAGCGGGAAAAATGAGCAGTTCTTC	CASSLSNSGKNEQFF